Each of the 6 T cell receptor beta chains below was sequenced from the same sample in a study of cytomegalovirus exposure and HLA in healthy donors. PCR was performed using 60 Vbeta and 13 Jbeta primers. Libraries were prepared by immunoSEQ multiplex PCR; TCRdb keeps only in-frame clonotypes and omits some of them. The table includes some 150,000 clones, roughly 79% detected once. Specimen: PBMCs. Source of these receptors: a woman aged 40 to 55 in good health and CMV-seropositive.

The chain employs TRBV6-4 and TRBJ2-2; no clear D gene. Germline V gives CDR1 MRHNA, CDR2 SNTAGT. V was cut by 4 bases and J by 6 bases, with 12 bases left in between. This CDR3 region has 14 residues. The CDR3 sequence is CASSVRLGSGELFF. DNA of the CDR3: TGTGCCAGCAGTGTCAGGCTCGGCTCCGGGGAGCTGTTTTTT.

The V and J genes are TRBV2 and TRBJ1-2, with D unclear. V was shortened by 5 bases and J by 4 bases, with 14 bases between the two germline ends. CDR1 and CDR2 from the germline V gene are SNHLY and FYNNEI. The CDR3 length is 14 residues. CDR3 amino acids: CASSLGSSSYGYTF. CDR3 DNA sequence: TGTGCCAGCAGTTTGGGGAGTAGTAGCTATGGCTACACCTTC.

The rearrangement uses TRBV6-6 and TRBJ2-2; 8 nucleotides match TRBD2. The trim removed 0 bases at V and 6 bases at J, leaving 6 bases unmatched. Germline V gene lookup returns CDR1 MNHNY and CDR2 SVGAGI (reference sequence). This CDR3 is built from 16 residues. DNA for the CDR3: TGTGCCAGCAGTTACTCGGGGCGGGGGGCCGCCGGGGAGCTGTTTTTT. Amino acid sequence: CASSYSGRGAAGELFF.

The CDR3 protein is CASSQGYLQGAGQPQHF. The CDR3 nucleotides read TGCGCCAGCAGCCAAGGCTATCTACAGGGGGCGGGACAGCCCCAGCATTTT. The chain has TRBV4-1 and TRBJ1-5; 9 bases line up with TRBD1. The junction had 11 bases not matched to a gene; V was cut back by 1 base and J by 7 bases. Germline V CDR1 and CDR2: MGHRA, YSYEKL. The CDR3 extends over 17 amino acids.

The rearrangement joins TRBV7-5 to TRBJ1-6. TRBV7-5 is assigned pseudogene status. CDR3 length equals 18 residues. CDR3 nucleotides: TGTGTCAGAAGCCTTAACTTGGACTGTTTCTCCTATAATTCACCCCTCCACTTT. This sequence encodes CVRSLNLDCFSYNSPLHF.

The chain carries TRBV7-3 and TRBJ2-3, with TRBD2 matching 9 bases. The CDR3 has 15 residues. The junction had 4 bases not matched to a gene; V was cut back by 4 bases and J by 2 bases. The germline gives CDR1 SGHTA, CDR2 FQGTGA. The CDR3 reads CASSSSGGTTDTQYF. The DNA of the CDR3 is TGTGCCAGCAGCTCCAGCGGGGGGACCACAGATACGCAGTATTTT.